The rows below give T cell receptor beta chains drawn from one sample of a study of blood T cell repertoires in COVID-19. TCRdb's copy holds only in-frame clones and misses some; the assay was immunoSEQ multiplex PCR. The sample includes over 200,000 clones, over 70% of them seen just once. The sample taken for sequencing was PBMCs or T cells enriched from blood (not recorded which). The origin of the receptors is a woman in her twenties or thirties who had been exposed to COVID-19. Both conserved end residues are part of each CDR3. D genes are given only for firm matches. Size is stated for part of the rows, as once, few or many counts, or as a class when the clone is expanded.

v_call	d_call	j_call	clone_size	cdr3_nt	cdr3_aa
TRBV10-3	NA	TRBJ1-2	NA	TGTGCCATCAGTGGCCCCAGGGCCAAGGCAATCTATGGCTACACCTTC	CAISGPRAKAIYGYTF
TRBV10-3	NA	TRBJ1-4	NA	TGTGCCATCAGTGAAGGGGGGGGAGGTGAAAAACTGTTTTTT	CAISEGGGGEKLFF
TRBV9	TRBD2	TRBJ2-1	NA	TGTGCCAGCAGCGTAGTGGCTAGCGGGTTTAATGAGCAGTTCTTC	CASSVVASGFNEQFF
TRBV14	TRBD1	TRBJ2-5	NA	TGTGCCAGCAGCCAAGAAGGGGGCCCGATAGTAGAGACCCAGTACTTC	CASSQEGGPIVETQYF
TRBV25-1	TRBD1	TRBJ1-1	once	TGTGCCAGCAGGAGGACAGGCAACACTGAAGCTTTCTTT	CASRRTGNTEAFF
TRBV7-6	TRBD2	TRBJ2-1	NA	TGTGCCAGCAGCTTATCTAGCGGGAGGGGCAATGAGCAGTTCTTC	CASSLSSGRGNEQFF
TRBV5-1	TRBD1	TRBJ1-1	NA	TGCGCCAGCAGCGGGGGACAGGGGAAGGGTGAAGCTTTCTTT	CASSGGQGKGEAFF
TRBV18	TRBD2	TRBJ2-1	once	TGTGCCAGCTCACCGACCGTAGCGGGAGTGAGGAATGAGCAGTTCTTC	CASSPTVAGVRNEQFF
TRBV5-1	NA	TRBJ2-1	NA	TGCGCCAGCAGCTTGGACCCCAGCTCCTACAATGAGCAGTTCTTC	CASSLDPSSYNEQFF
TRBV4-2	NA	TRBJ2-2	once	TGTGCCAGCAGCCAACGAGGAAAGCTTCGTGGCACCGGGGAGCTGTTTTTT	CASSQRGKLRGTGELFF
TRBV11-3	TRBD1	TRBJ2-5	NA	TGTGCCAGCAGCTTAGGGACAGGGATCGCGGAGACCCAGTACTTC	CASSLGTGIAETQYF
TRBV9	TRBD1	TRBJ1-2	NA	TGTGCCAGCAGCGGATACAGGGGGCCTGGCTACACCTTC	CASSGYRGPGYTF
TRBV29-1	TRBD1	TRBJ2-7	NA	TGCAGCGTTGATAACCAGGGACAGGGCGACGAGCAGTACTTC	CSVDNQGQGDEQYF
TRBV5-1	NA	TRBJ1-6	NA	TGCGCCAGTCGGGGGGACGGGAATTCACCCCTCCACTTT	CASRGDGNSPLHF
TRBV29-1	NA	TRBJ1-1	NA	TGCAGCGTGAGCATTATGAACACTGAAGCTTTCTTT	CSVSIMNTEAFF
TRBV29-1	NA	TRBJ1-3	NA	TGCAGCGTGTCGGGGGGGGCTGGAAACACCATATATTTT	CSVSGGAGNTIYF
TRBV9	TRBD1	TRBJ1-4	NA	TGTGCCAGTACCGGACAGGGTGTGCGCAAAGAAAAACTGTTTTTT	CASTGQGVRKEKLFF
TRBV10-2	NA	TRBJ2-7	NA	TGCGCCAGCAGTGAGATCCTAGCCCACGAGCAGTACTTC	CASSEILAHEQYF
TRBV4-1	TRBD1	TRBJ1-5	once	TGCGCCAGCAGCCTGCGGGACAGCCATAATCAGCCCCAGCATTTT	CASSLRDSHNQPQHF
TRBV3-1/TRBV3-2	NA	TRBJ1-4	NA	TGTGCCAGCAGCCCCTACAGGTCATATAATGAAAAACTGTTTTTT	CASSPYRSYNEKLFF
TRBV5-1	NA	TRBJ2-7	NA	TGCGCCAGCAGCTTGGGCGTGAGCTTCTCCTACGAGCAGTACTTC	CASSLGVSFSYEQYF
TRBV4-1	TRBD1	TRBJ2-3	NA	TGCGCCAGCAGCCCGGGACAGCGCACAGATACGCAGTATTTT	CASSPGQRTDTQYF
TRBV14	TRBD1	TRBJ2-7	NA	TGTGCCAGCAGACACAGGGGATCCTACGAGCAGTACTTC	CASRHRGSYEQYF
TRBV18	NA	TRBJ2-3	once	TGTGCCAGCTCACCACGGCCGGGGTTCGGCACAGATACGCAGTATTTT	CASSPRPGFGTDTQYF
TRBV5-6	NA	TRBJ2-2	NA	TGTGCCAGCATATGGCAGGGGAGTGTCGGCGGGGAGCTGTTTTTT	CASIWQGSVGGELFF